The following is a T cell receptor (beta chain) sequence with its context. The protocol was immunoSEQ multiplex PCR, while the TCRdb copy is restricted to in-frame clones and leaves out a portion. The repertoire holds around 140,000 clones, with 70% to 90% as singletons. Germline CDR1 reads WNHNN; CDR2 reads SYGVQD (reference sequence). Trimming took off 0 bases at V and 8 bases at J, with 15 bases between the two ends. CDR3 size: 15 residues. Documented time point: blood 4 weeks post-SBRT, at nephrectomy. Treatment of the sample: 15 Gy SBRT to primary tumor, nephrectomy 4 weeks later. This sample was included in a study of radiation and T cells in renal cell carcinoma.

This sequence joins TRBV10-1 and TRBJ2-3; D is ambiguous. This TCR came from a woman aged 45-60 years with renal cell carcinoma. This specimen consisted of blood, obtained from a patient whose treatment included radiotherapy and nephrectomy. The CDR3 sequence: CASSESGSNRGTQYF. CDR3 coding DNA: TGCGCCAGCAGTGAGTCGGGTAGCAATCGCGGTACGCAGTATTTT.